The present T cell receptor beta chain was sequenced within a study of blood T cell repertoires in COVID-19. About the study: From the United States, Italy and Spain came samples of acute and convalescent COVID-19.

Enrollment of patients from Seattle took place during active infection, with longitudinal follow-up. CDR3 length equals 14 residues. CDR1 is SGHDN and CDR2 is FVKESK in the germline V gene. J lost 11 bases, V lost 4 bases, and 10 bases had no gene match. Authors' processing steps: From reference gene primer amplification, estimates of nucleated cell counts were derived. Method: immunoSEQ multiplex PCR; TCRdb's copy keeps in-frame clones and lacks some. D and trimming were read from the DNA, whereas the V and J calls and clone size are those reported in that table. The table shows 200,000 or so clones, with 81% occurring only once.

The source of this sequence is a woman aged 80 or over with COVID-19, enrolled during active disease. Sequencing was carried out using peripheral blood. The V gene is TRBV14, the J gene TRBJ1-1; 10 bases line up with TRBD1. As DNA, the CDR3 is TGTGCCAGCAGCCGAACGGGACAGGGGATATCCGCTTTCTTT. Translation gives CASSRTGQGISAFF.